These 17 T cell receptor beta chains originate from one sample sequenced in a study of CD8 T cells in Susac syndrome. An input of roughly 0.45 to 1 ug of RNA was subjected to reverse transcription using random hexamers. TCRdb re-called the immunoSEQ multiplex PCR reads through MiXCR, storing one row per CDR3 protein. The table shows about 170,000 distinct CDR3 sequences, with roughly 92% occurring only once. Specimen: CD4+ T cells from PBMCs. Receptors were obtained from a human donor with multiple sclerosis.

The chain joins TRBV19 to TRBJ2-1; 8 bases fit TRBD1. The CDR3 sequence is 17 residues long. V was clipped by 9 bases and J by 3 bases; unmatched bases: 16. Looked up from germline, CDR1 is LNHDA and CDR2 is SQIVND (reference sequence). The CDR3 DNA is TGTGCCAGCCACAGGACAGGGTTCTCTGAGGTCTACAATGAGCAGTTCTTC. Encoded protein: CASHRTGFSEVYNEQFF.

The chain recombines TRBV5-1 with TRBJ2-3; a weak D match, TRBD2 (6 bases). V lost 2 bases to trimming and J lost 1 base, with 8 bases between them. This CDR3 contains 14 residues. Per the germline V gene, CDR1 is SGHRS and CDR2 is YFSETQ. Here the CDR3 DNA reads TGCGCCAGCAGCTTTAGCGGTGGCACAGATACGCAGTATTTT. Residues: CASSFSGGTDTQYF.

About this clonotype: A read error may account for a junction end that differs from germline. J is TRBJ2-7 and V is TRBV29-1, with a tentative D call TRBD1 (6 bases). Germline V gene data show CDR1 as SQVTM and CDR2 as ANQGSEA. This CDR3 is 11 amino acids long. In nucleotides, the CDR3 is TGCAGCGTTGGTAGGTCCGGGACATACGACTTC. This translates into CSVGRSGTYDF.

The chain couples TRBV11-2 to TRBJ1-1; D perhaps matches TRBD1 (5 bases). Germline lookup yields CDR1 SGHAT and CDR2 FQNNGV. The germline V and J ends were trimmed by 4 bases and 10 bases, with 19 bases remaining between them. This CDR3 is 14 amino acids long. CDR3 coding DNA: TGTGCCAGCAGCTCCCTAACATCGGACGGGGGAGCTTTCTTT. Translated: CASSSLTSDGGAFF.

J is TRBJ2-7 and V is TRBV20-1; 9 nucleotides match TRBD1. CDR3 size: 14 residues. The V segment lost 7 bases and the J segment 2 bases; nucleotides outside the gene matches: 9. Looked up from germline, CDR1 is DFQATT and CDR2 is SNEGSKA (reference sequence). CDR3 protein: CSVDPGQGTYEQYF. Here the CDR3 DNA reads TGCAGTGTCGACCCGGGACAGGGCACCTACGAGCAGTACTTC.

The CDR3 DNA reads as TGTGCCAGCTCACCACCGGGGATCTCTGGAAACACCATATATTTT. It is translated as CASSPPGISGNTIYF. The chain is built from TRBV18 and TRBJ1-3, with D unclear. Per the germline V gene, CDR1 is KGHSH and CDR2 is LQKENI. V lost 0 bases and J 0 bases, leaving 6 bases between the germline ends. The CDR3 has 15 residues.

This clonotype came up a few times. The chain joins TRBV6-6 to TRBJ2-6; TRBD1 aligns across 7 bases. Germline V gene lookup returns CDR1 MNHNY and CDR2 SVGAGI (reference sequence). The length of the CDR3 is 14 residues. V shed 5 bases and J 3 bases; nucleotides not matched to a gene: 1. CDR3 nucleotide sequence: TGTGCCAGCAGTCCAGGGGGTGGGGCCAACGTCCTGACTTTC. Residues: CASSPGGGANVLTF.

This chain links TRBV5-8 with TRBJ1-1; perhaps TRBD1 as D (6 bases). The CDR3 loop spans 15 amino acids. Trimming pared 1 base from V and 1 base from J, leaving 11 bases between. Germline V CDR1 and CDR2: SGHTS, YDEGEE. The CDR3 here is CASSLFHRENTEAFF. The DNA of the CDR3 is TGTGCCAGCAGCTTGTTTCACAGGGAGAACACTGAAGCTTTCTTT. The full variable domain, with the rest looked up from reference TRBV5-8 and TRBJ1-1, is EAGVTQSPTHLIKTRGQQATLRCSPISGHTSVYWYQQALGLGLQFLLWYDEGEERNRGNFPPRFSGRQFPNYSSELNVNALELEDSALYLCASSLFHRENTEAFFGQGTRLTVV.

CDR3 sequence (DNA): TGTGCCAGCAGCCCCTTTGCGGGAGGGCCTGGGTACTACGAGCAGTACTTC. Amino acids: CASSPFAGGPGYYEQYF. V gene TRBV2 combines with J gene TRBJ2-7; 9 bases map to TRBD2. Germline-derived CDR1 and CDR2 are SNHLY and FYNNEI. The CDR3 contains 17 residues. Trimming removed 6 bases from V and 3 bases from J; junction bases left unmatched: 15. The entire variable domain, with the rest obtained from reference TRBV2 and TRBJ2-7, is as follows: EPEVTQTPSHQVTQMGQEVILRCVPISNHLYFYWYRQILGQKVEFLVSFYNNEISEKSEIFDDQFSVERPDGSNFTLKIRSTKLEDSAMYFCASSPFAGGPGYYEQYFGPGTRLTVT.

CDR3 residues: CSARSPNGVSTDTQYF. The CDR3 bases are TGCAGTGCTAGAAGCCCCAACGGGGTTAGCACAGATACGCAGTATTTT. The rearrangement links TRBV20-1 to TRBJ2-3; D may be TRBD2 (5 bases). The CDR3 spans 16 residues. Trimming took 2 bases from V and 0 from J, leaving 15 bases between them. Germline CDR1 DFQATT, CDR2 SNEGSKA (reference sequence).

The CDR3 region is CASRAASGDEQFF. The CDR3 DNA sequence: TGTGCCAGCAGGGCCGCCTCAGGTGATGAGCAGTTCTTC. This chain links TRBV6-2 or TRBV6-3 with TRBJ2-1, with no clear D. Trimming left V 6 bases short and J 8 bases short, with 14 bases between. CDR3 length equals 13 residues. Per the germline V gene, CDR1 is MNHEY and CDR2 is SVGEGT.

The CDR3 nucleotides are TGTGCCTGGAGTCCCCCCAGGGCTCAAGAGACCCAGTACTTC. It yields the protein CAWSPPRAQETQYF. This chain joins TRBV30 and TRBJ2-5; D may be TRBD1 (5 bases). Trimming left V 2 bases short and J 2 bases short, with 12 bases between. Germline V gene sequence: CDR1 GTSNPN, CDR2 SVGIG (reference sequence). The CDR3 sequence is 14 residues long.

This clonotype has more than one count but fewer than ten. An end of the junction differs from the germline gene, which may be a read error. The rearrangement links TRBV2 to TRBJ2-5; TRBD1 matches 11 bases. The germline gives CDR1 SNHLY, CDR2 FYNNEI. This CDR3 is built from 14 residues. The CDR3 DNA follows: TGTGCCAGTAGTGGACAGGGGGCTGGGGAGACCCAGTACTTC. Encoded protein: CASSGQGAGETQYF.

The J gene is TRBJ1-2, the V gene TRBV18; 7 nucleotides line up with TRBD1. The CDR3 is made up of 12 amino acids. V was clipped by 3 bases and J by 8 bases; unmatched bases: 3. Germline V lookup: CDR1 KGHSH, CDR2 LQKENI. CDR3 region: CASSPGQKGYTF. Written as DNA, the CDR3 is TGTGCCAGCTCACCGGGACAGAAGGGCTACACCTTC.

The chain employs TRBV27 and TRBJ2-1, with D unresolved. The CDR3 loop spans 11 amino acids. Trimming removed 6 bases from V and 7 bases from J, with 7 bases in between. CDR1 is MNHEY and CDR2 is SMNVEV in the germline V gene (reference sequence). The CDR3 here is CASRSGNEQFF. DNA for the CDR3: TGTGCCAGCAGGTCCGGGAATGAGCAGTTCTTC.

A single count supports this clonotype. This CDR3 reads CASSQESWGEQYF. The CDR3 nucleotides read TGCGCCAGCAGCCAAGAGTCTTGGGGAGAGCAGTACTTC. This rearrangement joins TRBV4-3 to TRBJ2-7; D is undetermined. V shed 0 bases and J shed 7 bases, with 10 bases lying between them. The CDR3 extends over 13 amino acids. In germline, CDR1 is LGHNA, CDR2 YSLEER.

The chain couples TRBV20-1 to TRBJ2-5; maybe TRBD1 (5 bases). CDR1 and CDR2 (germline): DFQATT, SNEGSKA (reference sequence). The CDR3 length is 14 residues. V lost 5 bases and J lost 1, with 14 bases in between. CDR3 loop: CSAQHWGGQETQYF. For the CDR3, the DNA is TGCAGTGCTCAGCATTGGGGCGGCCAAGAGACCCAGTACTTC.